Each of the 2 T cell receptor beta chains below was sequenced from the same sample in a study of graft-versus-host responses after intestinal transplantation. Repertoires were generated with immunoSEQ multiplex PCR, while TCRdb's copy carries only in-frame clones and drops some. The data contain around 30,000 clones, 70% to 90% of them seen just once; the ten biggest clones take up 1.1%. The sequencing here drew on PBMCs, taken approximately four weeks after intestinal transplant. The source is a human patient who received an intestinal transplant, so some T cells may come from the graft donor.

This clone was counted a few times. This rearrangement joins TRBV4-1 to TRBJ2-7, with D maybe TRBD1 (5 bases). The CDR3 loop spans 18 amino acids. Germline values: CDR1 MGHRA, CDR2 YSYEKL. Trimming removed 1 base at V and 0 bases at J, with 19 bases between. The CDR3, as DNA: TGCGCCAGCAGCCAAGTTGTTAGGACAAGCCGCCTCTCCTACGAGCAGTACTTC. Its translation: CASSQVVRTSRLSYEQYF.

This chain connects TRBV28 to TRBJ2-7; TRBD1 might be the D (5 bases). This CDR3 region has 13 residues. V was pared by 6 bases and J by 6 bases, with 15 bases between. Germline CDR1 reads MDHEN; CDR2 reads SYDVKM. CDR3 amino acids: CASRYVGDTEQYF. CDR3 sequence (DNA): TGTGCCAGCAGATACGTAGGGGATACCGAGCAGTACTTC.